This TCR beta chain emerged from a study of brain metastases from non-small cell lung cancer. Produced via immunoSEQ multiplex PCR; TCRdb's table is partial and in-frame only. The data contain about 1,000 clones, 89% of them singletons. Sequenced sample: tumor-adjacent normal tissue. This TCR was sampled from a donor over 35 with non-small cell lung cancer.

CDR3 region: CASRPGGQGIYGYTF. CDR3 sequence (DNA): TGTGCCAGCAGACCTGGGGGACAGGGAATCTATGGCTACACCTTC. The rearrangement links TRBV28 to TRBJ1-2, with 9 bases fitting TRBD1. The CDR3 runs to 15 residues. CDR1 MDHEN and CDR2 SYDVKM come from the germline V gene. The V and J ends lost 6 bases and 4 bases, in that order; junction bases with no gene match: 9.